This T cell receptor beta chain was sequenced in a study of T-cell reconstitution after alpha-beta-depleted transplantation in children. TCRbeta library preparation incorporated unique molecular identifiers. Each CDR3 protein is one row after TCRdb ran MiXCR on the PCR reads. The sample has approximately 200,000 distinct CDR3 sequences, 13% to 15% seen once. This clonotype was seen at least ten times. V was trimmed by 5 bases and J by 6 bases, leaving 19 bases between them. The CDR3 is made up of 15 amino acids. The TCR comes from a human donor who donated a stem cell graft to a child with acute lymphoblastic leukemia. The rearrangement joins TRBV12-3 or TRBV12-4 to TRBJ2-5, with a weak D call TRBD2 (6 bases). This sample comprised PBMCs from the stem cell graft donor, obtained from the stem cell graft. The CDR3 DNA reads TGTGCCAGCAGTGGCCGTGGGGGGAACGGAAAGACCCAGTACTTC. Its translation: CASSGRGGNGKTQYF.